The 9 T cell receptor beta chains below were found in one sample sequenced in a study of blood T cell repertoires in COVID-19. Profiling relied on immunoSEQ multiplex PCR, and the TCRdb table lists in-frame clones only, not all of them. The table shows under 150,000 clones, with 70% to 90% occurring only once. Sequenced: peripheral blood. These receptors were obtained from a human donor in a cohort sampled during active COVID-19.

The rearrangement uses TRBV6-5 and TRBJ1-1; D is uncertain. Germline CDR1 is MNHEY and CDR2 is SVGAGI. This CDR3 is built from 13 residues. V lost 7 bases and J lost 6, with 15 bases in between. CDR3 sequence (DNA): TGTGCCAGCACTTCTAGCCCTCTATCTGAAGCTTTCTTT. Translation: CASTSSPLSEAFF.

This rearrangement joins TRBV30 to TRBJ2-3; 11 bases fit TRBD2. Germline values: CDR1 GTSNPN, CDR2 SVGIG (reference sequence). The V gene end was trimmed by 2 bases and the J gene end by 1 base; junction bases not matched to a gene: 2. The CDR3 extends over 15 amino acids. CDR3 sequence (DNA): TGTGCCTGGAGTCGACTAGCGGGGCGCACAGATACGCAGTATTTT. It encodes CAWSRLAGRTDTQYF.

The chain couples TRBV6-5 to TRBJ2-1, with 9 bases matching TRBD2. CDR1 is MNHEY, CDR2 SVGAGI, per germline. The CDR3 has 13 amino acids. Trimming at V came to 6 bases and at J to 8 bases, leaving 5 bases not matched to a gene. This chain's CDR3 is CASRRGGVDEQFF. CDR3 coding DNA: TGTGCCAGCAGGCGCGGGGGGGTGGATGAGCAGTTCTTC.

This chain joins TRBV6-2 or TRBV6-3 and TRBJ2-2; 7 nucleotides match TRBD2. This CDR3 contains 16 residues. Germline V CDR1 and CDR2: MNHEY, SVGEGT. V lost 0 bases, J lost 6 bases, and 7 bases stayed unmatched. DNA for the CDR3: TGTGCCAGCAGTTACTCTGGGGGGGGAACTGCCGGGGAGCTGTTTTTT. It yields the protein CASSYSGGGTAGELFF.

The count of this clone is one. CDR3 sequence: CASSIGPGDDEQFF. As DNA, the CDR3 is TGTGCCAGTAGTATAGGGCCCGGAGATGATGAGCAGTTCTTC. The rearrangement joins TRBV19 to TRBJ2-1, with D unclear. Germline V gene lookup returns CDR1 LNHDA and CDR2 SQIVND (reference sequence). V shed 1 base and J shed 8 bases, with 12 bases lying between them. The CDR3 is 14 residues long.

The chain couples TRBV7-6 to TRBJ2-3; D might be TRBD2 (7 bases). The V end was cut by 4 bases, the J end by 0 bases, with 14 bases between. CDR3 length: 16 residues. Germline-derived CDR1 and CDR2 are SGHVS and FNYEAQ. In DNA form, the CDR3 reads TGTGCCAGCAGCTCTGTTGGCGGGGGCAGCACAGATACGCAGTATTTT. Its protein product is CASSSVGGGSTDTQYF.

The chain employs TRBV30 and TRBJ1-4; D is possibly TRBD1 (6 bases). Germline V gene lookup returns CDR1 GTSNPN and CDR2 SVGIG (reference sequence). The CDR3 has 14 amino acids. Trimming removed 3 bases at V and 5 bases at J, with 13 bases between. For the CDR3, the DNA is TGTGCCTGGAGAGTGACAGGCGGAAATGAAAAACTGTTTTTT. This gives the protein CAWRVTGGNEKLFF.

The rearrangement uses TRBV6-5 and TRBJ1-2, with 8 bases aligning to TRBD1. This CDR3 is built from 15 residues. Losses at the gene ends were 6 bases for V and 4 bases for J; bases not matched to a gene: 10. CDR1 MNHEY and CDR2 SVGAGI come from the germline V gene. The CDR3 region is CASSNRGNPVYGYTF. DNA of the CDR3: TGTGCCAGCAGCAACAGGGGGAATCCGGTCTATGGCTACACCTTC.

The DNA for the CDR3 is TGTGCCAGCAGTTCCGACAGGGGGCGTTTCTATGGCTACACCTTC. It is translated as CASSSDRGRFYGYTF. The chain combines TRBV2 with TRBJ1-2, with 10 nucleotides matching TRBD1. Trimming at V came to 5 bases and at J to 4 bases, leaving 7 bases not matched to a gene. Per germline, CDR1 SNHLY and CDR2 FYNNEI. This CDR3 has 15 amino acids.